The 7 T cell receptor beta chains reported below all come from one sample, sequenced in a study of blood T cell repertoires in COVID-19. Method: immunoSEQ multiplex PCR; TCRdb's copy keeps in-frame clones and lacks some. The repertoire holds 110,000 to 150,000 clones, with roughly 89% as singletons. Sequencing was performed on peripheral blood. The source is a man between 60 and 75 years old with active or convalescent COVID-19.

This clone was picked up one time. This sequence joins TRBV28 and TRBJ1-2; no clear D gene. Trimming took off 3 bases at V and 2 bases at J, with 13 bases between the two ends. In germline, CDR1 is MDHEN, CDR2 SYDVKM. The CDR3 covers 15 residues. The CDR3 spells CASSFGGWVNYGYTF. DNA of the CDR3: TGTGCCAGCAGTTTTGGAGGGTGGGTGAACTATGGCTACACCTTC.

The V call is TRBV7-5, the J call TRBJ2-1; the table calls TRBD1, which could not be checked here. TRBV7-5 is shown as a pseudogene. The CDR3 spans 16 residues. CDR3 amino acids: CVRSGRWDRVQNEQFF. CDR3 coding DNA: TGTGTCAGAAGCGGGCGGTGGGACAGGGTTCAAAATGAGCAGTTCTTC.

This clone appeared a single time. This chain joins TRBV5-1 and TRBJ2-6; D uncertain. The CDR3 spans 15 residues. Trimming left V 4 bases short and J 2 bases short, with 10 bases between. CDR1 and CDR2 from the germline V gene are SGHRS and YFSETQ. The CDR3 region has the DNA TGCGCCAGCAGCATCTCACAACCTGGGGCCAACGTCCTGACTTTC. Its translation: CASSISQPGANVLTF.

Only one count was recorded for this clone. CDR3 in amino acids: CASTPRDLMNTEAFF. CDR3 DNA: TGTGCCAGCACCCCTCGGGATTTAATGAACACTGAAGCTTTCTTT. The chain joins TRBV6-6 to TRBJ1-1; D gene unclear. The CDR3 is made up of 15 amino acids. Per the germline V gene, CDR1 is MNHNY and CDR2 is SVGAGI (reference sequence). The V end was cut by 7 bases, the J end by 0 bases, with 15 bases between.

This clone was observed a handful of times. The chain carries TRBV7-9 and TRBJ2-2; D unresolved. The CDR3 consists of 14 residues. V was trimmed by 3 bases and J by 1 base, leaving 6 bases between them. Per the germline V gene, CDR1 is SEHNR and CDR2 is FQNEAQ (reference sequence). In nucleotides, the CDR3 is TGTGCCAGCAGCTTGTATCGGAACACCGGGGAGCTGTTTTTT. Protein product: CASSLYRNTGELFF.

This clone showed up just once. This chain uses TRBV4-3 with TRBJ2-3, with no clear D. The CDR3 totals 17 residues. Looked up from germline, CDR1 is LGHNA and CDR2 is YSLEER. V was cut by 4 bases and J by 0 bases, with 17 bases left in between. The DNA for the CDR3 is TGCGCCAGCAGCCGGAGCGCCTTGGCACGAAGCACAGATACGCAGTATTTT. Its translation is CASSRSALARSTDTQYF.

The chain carries TRBV2 and TRBJ2-2, with 9 bases identical to TRBD2. Germline CDR1 reads SNHLY; CDR2 reads FYNNEI. V lost 6 bases, J lost 8 bases, and 7 bases stayed unmatched. The CDR3 extends over 14 amino acids. CDR3 sequence (DNA): TGTGCCAGCAGGAAGGGACTAGCAGGAGGGGAGCTGTTTTTT. Translation gives CASRKGLAGGELFF.